Many counts were recorded for the clone carrying this T cell receptor beta chain. As yet, its antigen is unknown. Template material for amplifying TCR beta CDR3 regions consisted of RNA transcripts. With the HTBI primer set, the TCR CDR3 went through a first round of RT-PCR. TCRdb analysed the multiplex PCR reads with MiXCR anew, one entry per CDR3 protein. The data contain about 200,000 distinct CDR3 sequences, roughly 17% of them singletons. This sample stems from a study of T cells in Graves' hyperthyroidism and ophthalmopathy. Study outcomes and limitations: A model built on 13 V-J features separated ophthalmopathy from stable hyperthyroidism. Most thyroid-expanded clonotypes above 0.001 were also found in blood.

V dropped 3 bases and J dropped 0 bases, with 9 bases sitting between them. This CDR3 spans 14 amino acids. Per germline, CDR1 SNHLY and CDR2 FYNNEI. Patients were aged 18 to 65, had disease duration under 2 months, and had newly diagnosed hyperthyroidism. This TCR came from a man aged 45-65 years with Graves' hyperthyroidism. The sample taken for sequencing was blood. The chain is built from TRBV2 and TRBJ2-7; the D gene could be TRBD1 or TRBD2 (5 bases each). CDR3 in amino acids: CASSDQGDSYEQYF. The CDR3 DNA is TGTGCCAGCAGTGATCAGGGAGACTCCTACGAGCAGTACTTC.